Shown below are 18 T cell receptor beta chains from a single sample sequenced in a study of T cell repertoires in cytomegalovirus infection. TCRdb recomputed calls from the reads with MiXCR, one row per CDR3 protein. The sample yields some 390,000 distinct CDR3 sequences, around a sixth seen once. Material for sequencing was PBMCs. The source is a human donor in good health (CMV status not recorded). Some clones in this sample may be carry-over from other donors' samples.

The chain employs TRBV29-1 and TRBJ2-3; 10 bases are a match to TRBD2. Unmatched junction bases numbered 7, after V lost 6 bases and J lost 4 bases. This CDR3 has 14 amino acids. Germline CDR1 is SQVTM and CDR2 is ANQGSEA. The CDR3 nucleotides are TGCAGCGTAGCTAGCGGGAGCGGGTCAGATACGCAGTATTTT. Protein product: CSVASGSGSDTQYF.

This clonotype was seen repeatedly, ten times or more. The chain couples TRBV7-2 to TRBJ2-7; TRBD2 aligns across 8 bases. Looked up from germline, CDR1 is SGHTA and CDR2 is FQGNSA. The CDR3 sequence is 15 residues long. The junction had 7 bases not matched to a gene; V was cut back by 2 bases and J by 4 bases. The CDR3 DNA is TGTGCCAGCAGCTTAAACGCGGGGGGATTATACGAGCAGTACTTC. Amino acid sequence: CASSLNAGGLYEQYF.

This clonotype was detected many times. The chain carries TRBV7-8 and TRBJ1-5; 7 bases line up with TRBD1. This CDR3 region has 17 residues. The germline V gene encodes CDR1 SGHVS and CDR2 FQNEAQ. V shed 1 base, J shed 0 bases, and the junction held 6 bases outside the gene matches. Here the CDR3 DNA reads TGTGCCAGCAGCTTAGGGGACAGCCAATATAGCAATCAGCCCCAGCATTTT. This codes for CASSLGDSQYSNQPQHF. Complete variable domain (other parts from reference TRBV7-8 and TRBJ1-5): GAGVSQSPRYKVAKRGQDVALRCDPISGHVSLFWYQQALGQGPEFLTYFQNEAQLDKSGLPSDRFFAERPEGSVSTLKIQRTQQEDSAVYLCASSLGDSQYSNQPQHFGDGTRLSIL.

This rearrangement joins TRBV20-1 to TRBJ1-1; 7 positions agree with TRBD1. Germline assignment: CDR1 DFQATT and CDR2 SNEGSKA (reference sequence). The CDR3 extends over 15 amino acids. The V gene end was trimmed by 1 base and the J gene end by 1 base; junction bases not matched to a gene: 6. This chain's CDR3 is CSARALQGWNTEAFF. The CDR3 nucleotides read TGCAGTGCTAGAGCCCTACAGGGGTGGAACACTGAAGCTTTCTTT.

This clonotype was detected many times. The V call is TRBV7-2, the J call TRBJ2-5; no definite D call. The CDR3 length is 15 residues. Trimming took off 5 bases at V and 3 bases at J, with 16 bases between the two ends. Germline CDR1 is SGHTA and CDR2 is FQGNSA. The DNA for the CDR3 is TGTGCCAGCAGCCCGCCGGGCCATCAAAAAGAGACCCAGTACTTC. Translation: CASSPPGHQKETQYF.

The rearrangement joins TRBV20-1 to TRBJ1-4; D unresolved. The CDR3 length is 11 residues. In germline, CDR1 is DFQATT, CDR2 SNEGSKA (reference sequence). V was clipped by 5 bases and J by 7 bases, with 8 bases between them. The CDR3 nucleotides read TGCAGTGCTCGGGAGGTTGAAAAACTGTTTTTT. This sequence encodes CSAREVEKLFF.

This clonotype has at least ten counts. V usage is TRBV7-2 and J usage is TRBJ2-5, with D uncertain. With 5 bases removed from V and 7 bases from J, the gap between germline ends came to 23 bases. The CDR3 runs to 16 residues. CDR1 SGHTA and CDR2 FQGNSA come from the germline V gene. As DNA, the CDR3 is TGTGCCAGCAGCCTACTGCGTCCTCAGGCAGGCGGGACCCAGTACTTC. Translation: CASSLLRPQAGGTQYF.

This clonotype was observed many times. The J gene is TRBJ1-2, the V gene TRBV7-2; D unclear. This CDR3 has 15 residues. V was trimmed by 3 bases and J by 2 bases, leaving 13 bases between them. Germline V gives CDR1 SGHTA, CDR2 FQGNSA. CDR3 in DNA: TGTGCCAGCAGCTTGCAAGGGCAGGCGAACTATGGCTACACCTTC. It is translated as CASSLQGQANYGYTF.

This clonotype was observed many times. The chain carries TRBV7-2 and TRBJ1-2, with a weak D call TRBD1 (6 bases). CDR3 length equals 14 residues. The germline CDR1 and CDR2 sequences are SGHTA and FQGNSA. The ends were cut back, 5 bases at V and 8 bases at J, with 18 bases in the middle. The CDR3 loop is CASSATTGLEGYTF. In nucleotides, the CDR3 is TGTGCCAGCAGCGCCACCACAGGGTTGGAGGGCTACACCTTC. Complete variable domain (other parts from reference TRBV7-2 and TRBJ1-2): GAGVSQSPSNKVTEKGKDVELRCDPISGHTALYWYRQSLGQGLEFLIYFQGNSAPDKSGLPSDRFSAERTGGSVSTLTIQRTQQEDSAVYLCASSATTGLEGYTFGSGTRLTVV.

CDR3 residues: CASGRETELNEAFF. CDR3 in DNA: TGCGCCAGCGGGAGGGAGACAGAACTTAATGAAGCTTTCTTT. The rearrangement joins TRBV4-1 to TRBJ1-1; TRBD1 is a possible D gene (5 bases). V lost 8 bases to trimming and J lost 7 bases, with 20 bases between them. The CDR3 contains 14 residues. CDR1 is MGHRA, CDR2 YSYEKL, per germline.

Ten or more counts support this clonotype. The CDR3 coding sequence is TGTGCCAGCGTTCGAACTAGCGCTGAAGAGACCCAGTACTTC. Residues: CASVRTSAEETQYF. The genes are TRBV12-3 or TRBV12-4 and TRBJ2-5, with 7 bases aligning to TRBD2. The CDR3 contains 14 residues. The junction had 9 bases not matched to a gene; V was cut back by 8 bases and J by 3 bases.

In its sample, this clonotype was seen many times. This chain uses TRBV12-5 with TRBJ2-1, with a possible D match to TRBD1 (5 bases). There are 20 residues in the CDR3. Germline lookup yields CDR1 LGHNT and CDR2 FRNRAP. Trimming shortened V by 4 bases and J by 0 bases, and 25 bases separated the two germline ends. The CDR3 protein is CASGSPVGVHPSSSYNEQFF. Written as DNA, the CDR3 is TGTGCTAGTGGTTCGCCCGTAGGGGTCCATCCCTCGAGCTCCTACAATGAGCAGTTCTTC.

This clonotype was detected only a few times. The CDR3 here is CASSQAGGPLNTQYF. For the CDR3, the DNA is TGTGCCAGCAGCCAAGCGGGGGGGCCTCTAAATACGCAGTATTTT. The chain links TRBV7-2 to TRBJ2-3, with 10 bases identical to TRBD2. V was pared by 5 bases and J by 7 bases, with 9 bases of the junction left unmatched. CDR3 size: 15 residues. Per germline, CDR1 SGHTA and CDR2 FQGNSA.

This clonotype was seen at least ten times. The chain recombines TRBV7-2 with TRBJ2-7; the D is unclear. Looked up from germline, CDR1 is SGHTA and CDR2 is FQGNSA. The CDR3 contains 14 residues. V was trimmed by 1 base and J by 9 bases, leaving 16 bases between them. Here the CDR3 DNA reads TGTGCCAGCAGCTTAGTTGGCTTAAAGGACCGGCAGTACTTC. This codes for CASSLVGLKDRQYF. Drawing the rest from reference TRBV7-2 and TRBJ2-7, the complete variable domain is GAGVSQSPSNKVTEKGKDVELRCDPISGHTALYWYRQSLGQGLEFLIYFQGNSAPDKSGLPSDRFSAERTGGSVSTLTIQRTQQEDSAVYLCASSLVGLKDRQYFGPGTRLTVT.

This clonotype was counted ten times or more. CDR3 residues: CASSLARGGNQPQHF. The CDR3 DNA reads TGTGCCAGCAGCTTAGCGCGGGGGGGCAATCAGCCCCAGCATTTT. The chain has TRBV7-8 and TRBJ1-5; TRBD1 might be the D (5 bases). The ends were cut back, 0 bases at V and 2 bases at J, with 8 bases in the middle. This CDR3 spans 15 amino acids. Germline V lookup: CDR1 SGHVS, CDR2 FQNEAQ.

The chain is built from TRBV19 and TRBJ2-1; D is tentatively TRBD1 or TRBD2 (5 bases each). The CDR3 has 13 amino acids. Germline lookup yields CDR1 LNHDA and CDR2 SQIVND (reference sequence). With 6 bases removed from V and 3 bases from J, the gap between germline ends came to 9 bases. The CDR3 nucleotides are TGTGCCAGTAGCGGGACCCACTACAATGAGCAGTTCTTC. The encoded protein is CASSGTHYNEQFF.

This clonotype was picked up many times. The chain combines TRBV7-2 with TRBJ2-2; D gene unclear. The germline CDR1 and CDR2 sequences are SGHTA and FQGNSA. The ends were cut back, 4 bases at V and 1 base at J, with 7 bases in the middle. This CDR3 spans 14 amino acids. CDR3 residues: CASSSTGNTGELFF. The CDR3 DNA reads TGTGCCAGCAGCTCGACTGGGAACACCGGGGAGCTGTTTTTT. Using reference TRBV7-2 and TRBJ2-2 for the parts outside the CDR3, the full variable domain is GAGVSQSPSNKVTEKGKDVELRCDPISGHTALYWYRQSLGQGLEFLIYFQGNSAPDKSGLPSDRFSAERTGGSVSTLTIQRTQQEDSAVYLCASSSTGNTGELFFGEGSRLTVL.

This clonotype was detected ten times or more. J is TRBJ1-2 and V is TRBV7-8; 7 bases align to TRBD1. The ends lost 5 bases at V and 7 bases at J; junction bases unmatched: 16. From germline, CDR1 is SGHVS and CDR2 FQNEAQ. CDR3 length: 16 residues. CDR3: CASSPIRQGSSGGYTF. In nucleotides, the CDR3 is TGTGCCAGCAGCCCCATTAGACAGGGAAGCAGCGGTGGCTACACCTTC.